The present entry profiles one T cell receptor (beta chain) with its context. In the original processing: For nucleated cells, counts were estimated from reference gene primer amplification. Clones were read by immunoSEQ multiplex PCR, and TCRdb kept only the in-frame ones, dropping some. That table furnishes V, J and clone size, whereas the DNA furnished D and trimming. The data show a few hundred thousand clones, approximately 83% seen once. These data belong to a study of blood T cell repertoires in COVID-19. About the study: Sites across the United States, Italy and Spain contributed samples from acute and convalescent COVID-19. PBMCs, B-cell-depleted T cells, or T cells were the source of the cDNA or gDNA that made up the material.

The trim removed 6 bases at V and 5 bases at J, leaving 4 bases unmatched. Per the germline V gene, CDR1 is SEHNR and CDR2 is FQNEAQ (reference sequence). The CDR3 consists of 14 residues. Categorization into cohorts depended on clinical history that participants reported. This chain uses TRBV7-9 with TRBJ2-5, with 12 bases fitting TRBD2. Material: PBMCs or T cells enriched from blood (not recorded which). This TCR came from a woman aged 50 to 60 who had recovered from COVID-19. The CDR3 is CASSLAGGTETQYF. CDR3 nucleotides: TGTGCCAGCAGTCTAGCGGGAGGGACGGAGACCCAGTACTTC.